This entry describes one T cell receptor (beta chain). Its binding antigen is unknown. No clone much larger than this one lies a single base away; base qualities are absent. This sample is drawn from a study of CD8 T cells in Susac syndrome (dated by TCRdb to between 2018 and 2020). About the full investigation: The study used repertoire sequencing to test whether antigen drove CD8+ T cell activation and differentiation in Susac syndrome.

Peripheral blood CD8+ and CD4+ T cells from healthy donors, Susac syndrome patients and multiple sclerosis patients were profiled using high-throughput TCR beta sequencing. The multiple sclerosis controls were treatment-naive patients whose relapsing-remitting disease, either stable or active, fulfilled the revised McDonald criteria. Bulk CD8+ and CD4+ T cells were purified magnetically by negative isolation, whereas CD8+ TEMRA cells were enriched by FACS. Blood was collected in EDTA tubes and processed within 24 hours, with PBMCs isolated through density gradient centrifugation. PBMCs intended for TCR sequencing were frozen in liquid nitrogen and were later thawed in a 37 degrees C water bath. The sorted or isolated CD4+, CD8+ and CD8+ TEMRA cells reached a purity of at least 90%. The study at large found these results: The number of individuals in the TCR sequencing and HLA analysis was recognized as being relatively small.

RNA was extracted using the RNeasy kit, and roughly 0.5 to 1 microgram was reverse transcribed with random hexamers. TCR beta CDR3 regions were amplified with the immunoSEQ multiplex PCR assay covering 54 Vbeta and 13 Jbeta segments. PCR amplification bias was corrected using a synthetic template baseline for primer optimization and computational correction. From the authors' description of their analysis: Reads were assigned to V, D and J genes according to IMGT and analyzed in immunoSEQ Analyzer, with only productive sequences retained. To calculate clonality, Shannon entropy was normalized by log2 of the number of productive unique sequences and then subtracted from one. For each patient and control, public and private clones were evaluated among the 100 most prevalent clones. Clones were defined as Susac-specific if absent from the healthy and MS cohorts, from over a thousand published viral clones and from other ImmuneACCESS disease sequences. TCRdb reworked the public reads: Q25 trimming with fastp, MiXCR clone assembly, productive beta chains retained. Rows matching on CDR3 protein sequence are summarized as one entry with the most common DNA and genes. The V and J calls here are based on TCRdb, not the publication. In all, the sample holds 150,000 to 200,000 distinct CDR3 sequences, and around 96% of those were seen once. The ten largest clones represent 0.093% of the sample.

The material sequenced was CD4+ T cells from PBMCs. The sequence derives from a human donor with multiple sclerosis.

The nucleotide sequence reads as follows: TGTGCCATCAGCTCAGAGGGTGAGACCCAGTACTTC. The translation is CAISSEGETQYF. The chain uses TRBV10-3 and TRBJ2-5; the D region possibly corresponds to TRBD2 (5 bases align). Counted from cysteine to phenylalanine, this CDR3 has 12 amino acids. The read is trimmed to its CDR3 DNA, 36 bases read in frame from base 1. The germline V gene sets CDR1 to ENHRY and CDR2 to SYGVKD. V lost 6 bases and J lost 5 bases; the stretch between them is 10 bases long.